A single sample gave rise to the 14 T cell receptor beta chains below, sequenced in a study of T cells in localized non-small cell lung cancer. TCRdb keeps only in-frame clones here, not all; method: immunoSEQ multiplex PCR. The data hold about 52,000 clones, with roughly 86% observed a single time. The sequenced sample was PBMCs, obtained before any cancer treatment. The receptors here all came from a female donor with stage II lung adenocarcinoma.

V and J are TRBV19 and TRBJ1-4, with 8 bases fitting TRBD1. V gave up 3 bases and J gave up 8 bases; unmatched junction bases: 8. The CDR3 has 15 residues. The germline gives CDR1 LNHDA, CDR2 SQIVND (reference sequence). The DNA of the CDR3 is TGTGCCAGTAGTATGTCTTCCAGGGGGCAGGAAAAACTGTTTTTT. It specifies CASSMSSRGQEKLFF.

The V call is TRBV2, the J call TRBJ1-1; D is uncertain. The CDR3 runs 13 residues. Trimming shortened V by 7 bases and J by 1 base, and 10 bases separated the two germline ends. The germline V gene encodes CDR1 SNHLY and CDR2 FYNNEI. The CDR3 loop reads CASNLDGNTEAFF. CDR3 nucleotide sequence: TGTGCCAGCAACCTGGACGGGAACACTGAAGCTTTCTTT. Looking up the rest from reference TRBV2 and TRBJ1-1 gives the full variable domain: EPEVTQTPSHQVTQMGQEVILRCVPISNHLYFYWYRQILGQKVEFLVSFYNNEISEKSEIFDDQFSVERPDGSNFTLKIRSTKLEDSAMYFCASNLDGNTEAFFGQGTRLTVV.

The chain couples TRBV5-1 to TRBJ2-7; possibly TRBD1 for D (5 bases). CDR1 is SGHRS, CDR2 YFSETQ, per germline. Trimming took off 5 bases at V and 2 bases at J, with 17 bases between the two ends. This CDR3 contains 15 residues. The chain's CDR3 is CASSGTDIGAYEQYF. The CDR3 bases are TGCGCCAGCAGTGGTACGGACATAGGCGCCTACGAGCAGTACTTC.

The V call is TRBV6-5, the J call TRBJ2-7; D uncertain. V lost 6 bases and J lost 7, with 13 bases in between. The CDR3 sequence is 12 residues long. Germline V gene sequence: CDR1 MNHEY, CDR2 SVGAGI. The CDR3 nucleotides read TGTGCCAGCAGGACCGGACGCAAGGAGCAGTACTTC. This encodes CASRTGRKEQYF.

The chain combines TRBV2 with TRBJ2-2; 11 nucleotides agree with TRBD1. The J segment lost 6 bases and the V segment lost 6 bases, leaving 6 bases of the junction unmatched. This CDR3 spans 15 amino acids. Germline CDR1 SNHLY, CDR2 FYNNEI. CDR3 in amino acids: CASRDRTGGPGELFF. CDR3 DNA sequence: TGTGCCAGCAGGGACCGGACAGGGGGCCCCGGGGAGCTGTTTTTT. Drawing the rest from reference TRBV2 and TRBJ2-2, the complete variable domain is EPEVTQTPSHQVTQMGQEVILRCVPISNHLYFYWYRQILGQKVEFLVSFYNNEISEKSEIFDDQFSVERPDGSNFTLKIRSTKLEDSAMYFCASRDRTGGPGELFFGEGSRLTVL.

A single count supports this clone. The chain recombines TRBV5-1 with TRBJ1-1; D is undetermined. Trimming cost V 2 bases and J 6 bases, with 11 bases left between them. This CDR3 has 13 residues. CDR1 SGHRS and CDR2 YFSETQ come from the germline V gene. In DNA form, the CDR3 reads TGCGCCAGCAGCTTAGCCTCTCCGTCTGAAGCTTTCTTT. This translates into CASSLASPSEAFF.

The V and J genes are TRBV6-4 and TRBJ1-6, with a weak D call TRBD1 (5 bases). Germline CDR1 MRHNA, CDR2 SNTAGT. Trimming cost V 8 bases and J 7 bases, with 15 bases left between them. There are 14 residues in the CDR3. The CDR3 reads CASGLGADNSPLHF. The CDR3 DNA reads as TGTGCCAGCGGGCTCGGGGCGGACAATTCACCCCTCCACTTT.

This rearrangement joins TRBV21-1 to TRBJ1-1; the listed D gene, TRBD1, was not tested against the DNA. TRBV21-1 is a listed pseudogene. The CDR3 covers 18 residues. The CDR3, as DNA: TGTGCCAGCAGCAAAGAGGGGGACAGGGGAAGACTCAACACTGAAGCTTTCTTT. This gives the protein CASSKEGDRGRLNTEAFF.

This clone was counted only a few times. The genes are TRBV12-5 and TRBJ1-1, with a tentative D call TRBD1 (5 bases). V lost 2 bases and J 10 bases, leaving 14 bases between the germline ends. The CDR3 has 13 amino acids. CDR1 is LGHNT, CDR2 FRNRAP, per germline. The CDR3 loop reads CASGLPLTGGAFF. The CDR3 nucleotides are TGTGCTAGTGGTTTGCCCCTAACGGGGGGAGCTTTCTTT. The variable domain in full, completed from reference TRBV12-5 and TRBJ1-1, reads DARVTQTPRHKVTEMGQEVTMRCQPILGHNTVFWYRQTMMQGLELLAYFRNRAPLDDSGMPKDRFSAEMPDATLATLKIQPSEPRDSAVYFCASGLPLTGGAFFGQGTRLTVV.

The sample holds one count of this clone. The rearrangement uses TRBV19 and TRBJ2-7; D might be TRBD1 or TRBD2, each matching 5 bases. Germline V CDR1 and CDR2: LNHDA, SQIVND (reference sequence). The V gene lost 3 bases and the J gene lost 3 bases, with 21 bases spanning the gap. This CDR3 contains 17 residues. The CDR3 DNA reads TGTGCCAGTAGTATTTCAGGGACGGCTGGGACCCTCTACGAGCAGTACTTC. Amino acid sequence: CASSISGTAGTLYEQYF.

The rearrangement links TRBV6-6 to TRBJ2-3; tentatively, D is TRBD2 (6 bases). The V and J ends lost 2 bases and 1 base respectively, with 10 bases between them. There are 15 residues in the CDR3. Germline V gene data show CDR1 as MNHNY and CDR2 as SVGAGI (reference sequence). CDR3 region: CASSYLRGGTDTQYF. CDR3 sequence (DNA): TGTGCCAGCAGTTACCTACGCGGGGGCACAGATACGCAGTATTTT.

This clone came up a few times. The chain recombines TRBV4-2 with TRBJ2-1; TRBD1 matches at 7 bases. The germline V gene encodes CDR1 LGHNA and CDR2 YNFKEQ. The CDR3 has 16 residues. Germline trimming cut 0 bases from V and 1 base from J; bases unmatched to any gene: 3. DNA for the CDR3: TGTGCCAGCAGCCAAGATTGGGACAGATCCTACAATGAGCAGTTCTTC. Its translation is CASSQDWDRSYNEQFF.

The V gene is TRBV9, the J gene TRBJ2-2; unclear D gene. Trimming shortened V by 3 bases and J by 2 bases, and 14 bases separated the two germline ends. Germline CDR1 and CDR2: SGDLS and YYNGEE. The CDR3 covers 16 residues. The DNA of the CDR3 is TGTGCCAGCAGCGGCTGGGGTACCATAAACACCGGGGAGCTGTTTTTT. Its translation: CASSGWGTINTGELFF.

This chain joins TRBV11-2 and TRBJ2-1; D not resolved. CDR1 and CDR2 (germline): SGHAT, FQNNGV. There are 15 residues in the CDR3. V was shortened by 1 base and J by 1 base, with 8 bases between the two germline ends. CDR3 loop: CASSLVSGSYNEQFF. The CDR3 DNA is TGTGCCAGCAGCTTAGTATCGGGTTCCTACAATGAGCAGTTCTTC.